The text below deals with one TCR beta chain. Profiled with immunoSEQ multiplex PCR; TCRdb holds only in-frame clones, not every one. Among some 14,000 clones listed, approximately 86% were seen once. The sample belongs to a study of chemoradiotherapy in HPV16-positive cancers. Study in general: Candidate HPV-specific clones and shared TCR motifs came from a couple of HPV16-positive patients.

Samples were taken several times over chemoradiotherapy. The sample was blood, taken from a patient who underwent chemoradiotherapy. This clonotype originated in a human donor with HPV-associated anogenital cancer.

As DNA, the CDR3 is TGTGCCAGCAGTTCCCTCGGGACAGGGGAGAACACTGAAGCTTTCTTT. It encodes CASSSLGTGENTEAFF. V is TRBV6-5 and J is TRBJ1-1; TRBD1 aligns across 10 bases. Trimming removed 4 bases from V and 1 base from J; junction bases left unmatched: 6. Per the germline V gene, CDR1 is MNHEY and CDR2 is SVGAGI. This CDR3 has 16 amino acids.